This T cell receptor (beta chain) was captured by sequencing in a study of T cells in localized non-small cell lung cancer. Study-wide results and caveats: Clonality of T cells reached its maximum in uninvolved adjacent lung, surpassing tumor. An association was observed between higher blood T cell density and longer overall survival. Across samples, adjacent lung featured a median roughly 50 of the top 100 tumor clones.

J was trimmed by 7 bases and V by 5 bases; bases with no gene match: 2. Germline lookup yields CDR1 LNHDA and CDR2 SQIVND (reference sequence). The CDR3 runs to 12 residues. A few counts support this clone. Its antigen remains unknown. The repertoire was sequenced with immunoSEQ multiplex PCR; TCRdb's copy has only in-frame clones and lacks some. The sample contains about 26,000 clones, about nine tenths of which appear only once. This chain uses TRBV19 with TRBJ1-1, with 9 bases matching TRBD1. The receptor comes from a female donor older than 55 with stage II squamous cell lung carcinoma. Sequencing was performed on peripheral blood, taken before any cancer treatment. This chain's CDR3 is CASSRQGVEAFF. The DNA for the CDR3 is TGTGCCAGTAGTCGACAGGGGGTTGAAGCTTTCTTT.